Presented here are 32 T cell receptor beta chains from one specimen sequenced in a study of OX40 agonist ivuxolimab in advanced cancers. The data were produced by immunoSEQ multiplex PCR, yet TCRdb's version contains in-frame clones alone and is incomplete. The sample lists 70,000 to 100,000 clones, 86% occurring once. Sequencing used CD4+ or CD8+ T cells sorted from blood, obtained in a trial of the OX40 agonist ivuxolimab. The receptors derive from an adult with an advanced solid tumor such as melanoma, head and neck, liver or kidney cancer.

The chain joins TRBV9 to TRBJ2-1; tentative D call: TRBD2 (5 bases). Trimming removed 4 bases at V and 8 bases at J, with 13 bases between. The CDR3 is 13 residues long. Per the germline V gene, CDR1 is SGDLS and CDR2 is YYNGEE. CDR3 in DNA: TGTGCCAGCAGCCATCCGGGGATCGATGAGCAGTTCTTC. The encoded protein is CASSHPGIDEQFF.

CDR3 in DNA: TGTGCCAGCAGTACCTCCTCGCCAAGCTATGGCTACACCTTC. Amino acids: CASSTSSPSYGYTF. The chain has TRBV28 and TRBJ1-2; unclear D gene. The V gene's germline CDR1 is MDHEN and CDR2 SYDVKM. This CDR3 region has 14 residues. V was clipped by 5 bases and J by 4 bases, with 14 bases between them.

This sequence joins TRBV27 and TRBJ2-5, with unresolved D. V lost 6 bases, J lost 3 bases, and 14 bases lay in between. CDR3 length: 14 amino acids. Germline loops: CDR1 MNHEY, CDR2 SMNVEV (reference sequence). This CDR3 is CASSNDGREETQYF. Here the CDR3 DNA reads TGTGCCAGCAGCAACGACGGACGGGAAGAGACCCAGTACTTC.

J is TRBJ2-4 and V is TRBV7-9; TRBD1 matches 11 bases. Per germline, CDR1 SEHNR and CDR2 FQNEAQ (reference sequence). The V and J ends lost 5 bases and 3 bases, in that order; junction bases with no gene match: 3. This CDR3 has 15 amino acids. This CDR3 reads CASSKGQGGKNIQYF. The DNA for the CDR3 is TGTGCCAGCAGCAAGGGACAGGGGGGCAAAAACATTCAGTACTTC. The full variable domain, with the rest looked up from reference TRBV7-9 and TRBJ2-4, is DTGVSQNPRHKITKRGQNVTFRCDPISEHNRLYWYRQTLGQGPEFLTYFQNEAQLEKSRLLSDRFSAERPKGSFSTLEIQRTEQGDSAMYLCASSKGQGGKNIQYFGAGTRLSVL.

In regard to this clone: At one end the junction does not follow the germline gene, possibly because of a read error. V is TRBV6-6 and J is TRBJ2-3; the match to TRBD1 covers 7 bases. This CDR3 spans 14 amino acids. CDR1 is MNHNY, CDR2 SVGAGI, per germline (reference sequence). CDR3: CTSTRTGSTDTQYF. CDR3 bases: TGTACCAGCACCCGGACAGGTTCCACAGATACGCAGTATTTT.

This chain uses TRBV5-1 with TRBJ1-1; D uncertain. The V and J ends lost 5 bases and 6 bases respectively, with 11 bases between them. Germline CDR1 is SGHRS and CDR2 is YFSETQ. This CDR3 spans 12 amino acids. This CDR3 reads CASRDQAAEAFF. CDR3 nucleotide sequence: TGCGCCAGCAGAGATCAAGCCGCTGAAGCTTTCTTT.

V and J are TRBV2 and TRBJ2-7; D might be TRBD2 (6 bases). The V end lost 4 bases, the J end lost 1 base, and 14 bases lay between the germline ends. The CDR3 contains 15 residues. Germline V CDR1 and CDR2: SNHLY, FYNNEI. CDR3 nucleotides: TGTGCCAGCAGTGGGGAGGAGCGGAGTTCCTACGAGCAGTACTTC. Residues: CASSGEERSSYEQYF.

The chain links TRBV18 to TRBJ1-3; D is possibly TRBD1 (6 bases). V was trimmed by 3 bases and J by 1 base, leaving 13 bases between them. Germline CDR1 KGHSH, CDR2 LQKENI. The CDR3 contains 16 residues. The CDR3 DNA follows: TGTGCCAGCTCACCGGGACACGAAGGATCTGGAAACACCATATATTTT. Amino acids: CASSPGHEGSGNTIYF.

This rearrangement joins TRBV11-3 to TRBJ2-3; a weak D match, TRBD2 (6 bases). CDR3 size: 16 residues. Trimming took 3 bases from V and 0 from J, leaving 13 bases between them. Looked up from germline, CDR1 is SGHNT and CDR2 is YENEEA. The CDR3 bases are TGTGCCAGCAGCTTGGGAATCGCGGGAAGCACAGATACGCAGTATTTT. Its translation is CASSLGIAGSTDTQYF.

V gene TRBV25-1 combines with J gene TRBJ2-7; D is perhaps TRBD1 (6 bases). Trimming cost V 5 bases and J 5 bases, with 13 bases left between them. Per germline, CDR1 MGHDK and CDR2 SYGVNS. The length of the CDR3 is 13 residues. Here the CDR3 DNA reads TGTGCCAGCAGTCGACAGGCGGAGGACGAGCAGTACTTC. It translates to CASSRQAEDEQYF.

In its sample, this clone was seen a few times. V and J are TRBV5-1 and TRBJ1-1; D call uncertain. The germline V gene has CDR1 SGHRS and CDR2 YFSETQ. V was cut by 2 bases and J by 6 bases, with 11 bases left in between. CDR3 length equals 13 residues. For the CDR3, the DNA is TGCGCCAGCAGCTTCGATCTTAGGGCTGAAGCTTTCTTT. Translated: CASSFDLRAEAFF.

CDR3 coding DNA: TGTGCCAGCAGCAAAAATTGGACTAGCGGAAGAGATACGCAGTATTTT. Residues: CASSKNWTSGRDTQYF. This chain joins TRBV21-1 and TRBJ2-3; TRBD2 is taken as the D call from the table, unchecked against the DNA. TRBV21-1 represents a pseudogene. This CDR3 is 16 amino acids long.

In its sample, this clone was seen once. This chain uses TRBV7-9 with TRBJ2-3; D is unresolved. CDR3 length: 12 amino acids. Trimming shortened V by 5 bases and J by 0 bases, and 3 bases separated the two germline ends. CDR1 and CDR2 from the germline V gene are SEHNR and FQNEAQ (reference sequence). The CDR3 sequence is CASSRSTDTQYF. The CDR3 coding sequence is TGTGCCAGCAGCCGGAGCACAGATACGCAGTATTTT.

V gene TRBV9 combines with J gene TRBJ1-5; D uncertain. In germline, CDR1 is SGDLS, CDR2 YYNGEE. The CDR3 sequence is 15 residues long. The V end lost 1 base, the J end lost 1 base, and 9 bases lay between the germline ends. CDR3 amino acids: CASSVSSGSNQPQHF. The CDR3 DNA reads TGTGCCAGCAGCGTATCCAGCGGGAGCAATCAGCCCCAGCATTTT. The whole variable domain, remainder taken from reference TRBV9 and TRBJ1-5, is DSGVTQTPKHLITATGQRVTLRCSPRSGDLSVYWYQQSLDQGLQFLIQYYNGEERAKGNILERFSAQQFPDLHSELNLSSLELGDSALYFCASSVSSGSNQPQHFGDGTRLSIL.

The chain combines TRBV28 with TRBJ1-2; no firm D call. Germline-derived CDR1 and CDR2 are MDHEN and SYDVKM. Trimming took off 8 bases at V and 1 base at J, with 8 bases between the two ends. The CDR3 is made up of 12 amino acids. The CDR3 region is CASGSSNYGYTF. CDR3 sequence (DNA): TGTGCCAGCGGATCCAGTAACTATGGCTACACCTTC.

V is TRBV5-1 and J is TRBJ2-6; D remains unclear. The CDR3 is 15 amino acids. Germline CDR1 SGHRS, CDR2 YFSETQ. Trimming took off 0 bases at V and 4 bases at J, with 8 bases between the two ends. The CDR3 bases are TGCGCCAGCAGCTTGGGCATTACCGGGGCCAACGTCCTGACTTTC. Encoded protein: CASSLGITGANVLTF.

Written as DNA, the CDR3 is TGTGCCAGCAGCAACTCGGGACAGGCTACCGAAAAACTGTTTTTT. This encodes CASSNSGQATEKLFF. The chain combines TRBV7-8 with TRBJ1-4; 8 bases fit TRBD1. The CDR3 runs 15 residues. J was trimmed by 8 bases and V by 5 bases; bases with no gene match: 10. Germline loops: CDR1 SGHVS, CDR2 FQNEAQ.

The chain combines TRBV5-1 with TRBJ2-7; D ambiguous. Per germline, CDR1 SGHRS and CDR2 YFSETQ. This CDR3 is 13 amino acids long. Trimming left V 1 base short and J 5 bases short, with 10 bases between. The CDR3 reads CASSLSVYDEQYF. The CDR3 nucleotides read TGCGCCAGCAGCTTGTCTGTATACGACGAGCAGTACTTC.

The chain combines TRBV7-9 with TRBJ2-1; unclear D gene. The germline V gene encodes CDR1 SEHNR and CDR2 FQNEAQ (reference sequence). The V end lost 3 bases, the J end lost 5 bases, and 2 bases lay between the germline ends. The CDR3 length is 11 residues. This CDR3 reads CASSFNNEQFF. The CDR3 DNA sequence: TGTGCCAGCAGCTTTAACAATGAGCAGTTCTTC.

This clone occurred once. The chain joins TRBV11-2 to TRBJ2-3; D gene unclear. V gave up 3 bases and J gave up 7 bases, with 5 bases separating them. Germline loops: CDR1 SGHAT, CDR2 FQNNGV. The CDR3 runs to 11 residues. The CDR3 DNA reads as TGTGCCAGCAGCTTGGGGAATACGCAGTATTTT. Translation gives CASSLGNTQYF.

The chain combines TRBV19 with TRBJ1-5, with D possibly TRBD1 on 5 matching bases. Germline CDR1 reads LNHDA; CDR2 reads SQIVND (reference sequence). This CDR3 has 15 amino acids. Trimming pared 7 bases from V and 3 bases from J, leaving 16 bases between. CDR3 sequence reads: CASTRDSGNNQPQHF. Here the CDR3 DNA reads TGTGCCAGTACGAGAGACTCAGGGAACAATCAGCCCCAGCATTTT.

DNA of the CDR3: TGTGCCAGCAGTAAAGGTGGTGAGGGGGCCAACTATGGCTACACCTTC. Translating it yields CASSKGGEGANYGYTF. The J gene is TRBJ1-2, the V gene TRBV6-1, with 7 bases fitting TRBD1. The germline V gene has CDR1 MNHNS and CDR2 SASEGT. The CDR3 is 16 amino acids. The trim removed 5 bases at V and 2 bases at J, leaving 11 bases unmatched.

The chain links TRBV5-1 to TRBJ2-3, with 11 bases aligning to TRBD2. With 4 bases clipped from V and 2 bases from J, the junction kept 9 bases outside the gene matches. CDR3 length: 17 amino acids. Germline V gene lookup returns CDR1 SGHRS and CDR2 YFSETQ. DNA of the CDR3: TGCGCCAGCAGCGTTCCGGGACTAGCGGTCTTCACAGATACGCAGTATTTT. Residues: CASSVPGLAVFTDTQYF.

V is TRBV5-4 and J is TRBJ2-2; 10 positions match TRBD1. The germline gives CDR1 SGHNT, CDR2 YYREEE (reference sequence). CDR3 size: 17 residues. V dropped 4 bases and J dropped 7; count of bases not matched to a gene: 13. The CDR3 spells CASSPGGGQGDGGELFF. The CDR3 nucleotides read TGTGCCAGCAGCCCGGGAGGCGGACAGGGGGACGGCGGGGAGCTGTTTTTT.

The CDR3 DNA reads TGCGCCAGCAGCCTCGGACACGGCTCAGTCTATGGCTACACCTTC. Its protein product is CASSLGHGSVYGYTF. J is TRBJ1-2 and V is TRBV4-1; D possibly corresponds to TRBD1 (5 bases). The ends were cut back, 4 bases at V and 4 bases at J, with 16 bases in the middle. CDR1 is MGHRA, CDR2 YSYEKL, per germline. The CDR3 length is 15 residues.

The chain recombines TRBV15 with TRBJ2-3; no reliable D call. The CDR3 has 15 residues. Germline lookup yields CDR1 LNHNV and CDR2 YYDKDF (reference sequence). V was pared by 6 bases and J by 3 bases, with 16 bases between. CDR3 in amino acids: CATRPGPDWTDTQYF. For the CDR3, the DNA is TGTGCCACCAGACCAGGTCCGGATTGGACAGATACGCAGTATTTT.

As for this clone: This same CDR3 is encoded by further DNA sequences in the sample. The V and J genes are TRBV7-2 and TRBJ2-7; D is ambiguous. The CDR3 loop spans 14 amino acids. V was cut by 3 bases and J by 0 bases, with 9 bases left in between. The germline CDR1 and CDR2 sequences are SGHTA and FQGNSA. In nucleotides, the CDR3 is TGTGCCAGCAGCTTGGGCCCCTCCTCCTACGAGCAGTACTTC. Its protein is CASSLGPSSYEQYF.

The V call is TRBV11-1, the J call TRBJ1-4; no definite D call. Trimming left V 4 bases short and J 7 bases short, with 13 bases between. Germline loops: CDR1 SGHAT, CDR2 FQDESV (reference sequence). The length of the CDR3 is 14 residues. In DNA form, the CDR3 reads TGTGCCAGCAGCTCAAATCCGGGGTCTGAAAAACTGTTTTTT. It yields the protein CASSSNPGSEKLFF. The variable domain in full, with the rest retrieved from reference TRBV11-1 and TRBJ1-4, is EAEVAQSPRYKITEKSQAVAFWCDPISGHATLYWYRQILGQGPELLVQFQDESVVDDSQLPKDRFSAERLKGVDSTLKIQPAELGDSAMYLCASSSNPGSEKLFFGSGTQLSVL.

The CDR3 nucleotides read TGCGCCAGCAGCCAAGAAGCGTCGAACACCGGGGAGCTGTTTTTT. Residues: CASSQEASNTGELFF. The chain carries TRBV4-1 and TRBJ2-2; the D is unclear. CDR3 length: 15 residues. V was trimmed by 0 bases and J by 0 bases, leaving 5 bases between them. Germline V gene data show CDR1 as MGHRA and CDR2 as YSYEKL.

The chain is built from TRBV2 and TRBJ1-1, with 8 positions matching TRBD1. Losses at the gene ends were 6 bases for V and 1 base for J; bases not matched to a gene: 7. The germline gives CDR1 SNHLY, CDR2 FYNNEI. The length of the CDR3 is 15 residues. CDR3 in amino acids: CASSEQGAANTEAFF. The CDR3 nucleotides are TGTGCCAGCAGCGAGCAGGGGGCCGCGAACACTGAAGCTTTCTTT.

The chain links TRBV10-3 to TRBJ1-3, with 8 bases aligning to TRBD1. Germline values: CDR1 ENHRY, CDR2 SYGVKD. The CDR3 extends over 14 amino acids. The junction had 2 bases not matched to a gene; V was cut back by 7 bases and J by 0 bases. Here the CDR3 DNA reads TGTGCCATCAAACAGGGGGACTCTGGAAACACCATATATTTT. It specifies CAIKQGDSGNTIYF.

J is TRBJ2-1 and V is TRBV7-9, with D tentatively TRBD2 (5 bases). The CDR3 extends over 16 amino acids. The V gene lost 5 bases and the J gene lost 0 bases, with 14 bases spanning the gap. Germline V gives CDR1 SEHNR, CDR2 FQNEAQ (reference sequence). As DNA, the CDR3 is TGTGCCAGCAGCCAGACTACTATGAGCTCCTACAATGAGCAGTTCTTC. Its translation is CASSQTTMSSYNEQFF.